The rows below give T cell receptor beta chains drawn from one sample of a study of T cell changes during pregnancy in multiple sclerosis. Data came from immunoSEQ multiplex PCR; TCRdb stores just in-frame clones and leaves some out. The table records 30,000 or so clones, around 90% of them present only once. The material was CD8+ T cells from peripheral blood mononuclear cells, obtained in the first trimester of pregnancy. Every receptor here comes from a female donor with multiple sclerosis, enrolled in a pregnancy study. The CDR3 runs from the conserved cysteine through the conserved F or W. The D gene is left open where the match is weak. Expanded clones are given a class, and other clones once, few, many or no size at all.

V gene,J gene,clone size,D gene,CDR3 DNA,CDR3 protein
TRBV13,TRBJ1-1,.,.,TGTGCCAGCAGCTTAGGCCTAGGCGGGGACTCAGCTTTCTTT,CASSLGLGGDSAFF
TRBV14,TRBJ2-1,.,TRBD2,TGTGCCAGTACGTCTGGGAGGGCCTACAATGAGCAGTTCTTC,CASTSGRAYNEQFF
TRBV11-2,TRBJ2-1,.,.,TGTGCCAGCAGCTTAGTCGATGAGCAGTTCTTC,CASSLVDEQFF
TRBV6-5,TRBJ1-2,.,.,TGTGCCAGCAGTTACTTCATGATCCCAGTCTATGGCTACACCTTC,CASSYFMIPVYGYTF
TRBV28,TRBJ2-1,once,TRBD1,TGTGCCAGCAGCCACCAGACAGGGCGGGTGCGGTTCTTC,CASSHQTGRVRFF
TRBV27,TRBJ1-1,.,.,TGTGCCAGCAGTTCCATTGTAGCCGCGCAGCAAGGAGTGTCAGCTTTCTTT,CASSSIVAAQQGVSAFF
TRBV29-1,TRBJ1-4,.,TRBD1,TGCAGCGTTGATTGGGGACAGGGTAGCGAAAAACTGTTTTTT,CSVDWGQGSEKLFF
TRBV9,TRBJ2-1,.,TRBD2,TGTGCCAGCAGCGTAGACGGGAGGGGATTCAATAGTGAGCAGTTCTTC,CASSVDGRGFNSEQFF
TRBV5-1,TRBJ1-1,.,.,TGCGCCAGCAGCTTGCTACAGGGGAACACTGAAGCTTTCTTT,CASSLLQGNTEAFF
TRBV4-1,TRBJ1-4,.,.,TGCGCCAGCAGCCAAGCCTGGACACCCAGACGGGAAAAACTGTTTTTT,CASSQAWTPRREKLFF
TRBV7-9,TRBJ2-1,.,TRBD2,TGTGCCAGCAGCCCGAGGACTAGCTCCTACAATGAGCAGTTCTTC,CASSPRTSSYNEQFF
TRBV7-6,TRBJ2-7,.,.,TGTGCCAGCAGCTTAGAGGTGTGGCGGCAGACCCCCTACGAGCAGTACTTC,CASSLEVWRQTPYEQYF
TRBV11-2,TRBJ2-5,.,.,TGTGCCAGCAGCCCTGGACAGCTCCAAGAGACCCAGTACTTC,CASSPGQLQETQYF
TRBV7-9,TRBJ1-4,few,.,TGTGCCAGCAGCTTAGTAGGTCGCCGGGGGAATGAAAAACTGTTTTTT,CASSLVGRRGNEKLFF
TRBV27,TRBJ2-1,few,TRBD2,TGTGCCAGCAGTTATACCGGGACTAGCGGACAGTTCTTC,CASSYTGTSGQFF
TRBV2,TRBJ1-2,once,TRBD1,TGTGCCAGCAAGGAGGGGGCGGACTATGGCTACACCTTC,CASKEGADYGYTF
TRBV9,TRBJ2-1,.,TRBD2,TGTGCCAGCAGCGCGGGGACTAGCGGGAGGGCCATGTTGAATGAGCAGTTCTTC,CASSAGTSGRAMLNEQFF
TRBV7-9,TRBJ2-7,medium-sized,TRBD1,TGTGCCAGCAGCGCAGGGACAGCCCCCTACGAGCAGTACTTC,CASSAGTAPYEQYF
TRBV11-2,TRBJ2-7,.,TRBD2,TGTGCCAGCAGCTCCGGGGAACTAGCGCCCTCCTACGAGCAGTACTTC,CASSSGELAPSYEQYF
TRBV13,TRBJ2-1,.,TRBD2,TGTGCCAGCAGCTTATTGTGGGAGGGCCGGGATGCGAATGAGCAGTTCTTC,CASSLLWEGRDANEQFF
TRBV2,TRBJ1-1,.,.,TGTGCCAGCAGTGTAGGGGCTGAGAACACTGAAGCTTTCTTT,CASSVGAENTEAFF
TRBV15,TRBJ2-7,.,TRBD1,TGTGCCACCAGCAACCTACTCGGCGGGACAGGCTACGAGCAGTACTTC,CATSNLLGGTGYEQYF
TRBV14,TRBJ2-7,.,.,TGTGCCAGCAGCCAAGAGGAGGGAAGGATTACCTACGAGCAGTACTTC,CASSQEEGRITYEQYF
TRBV27,TRBJ2-1,once,TRBD2,TGTGCCAGCACCTGGGAGACTAGCGGCAAAAATGAGCAGTTCTTC,CASTWETSGKNEQFF
TRBV2,TRBJ2-7,.,.,TGTGCCAGCACCCAGGGGCCCGTTTACGAGCAGTACTTC,CASTQGPVYEQYF
TRBV6-4,TRBJ2-3,.,TRBD2,TGTGCCAGCAGCCAGACTAGCGGGAGCACAGATACGCAGTATTTT,CASSQTSGSTDTQYF